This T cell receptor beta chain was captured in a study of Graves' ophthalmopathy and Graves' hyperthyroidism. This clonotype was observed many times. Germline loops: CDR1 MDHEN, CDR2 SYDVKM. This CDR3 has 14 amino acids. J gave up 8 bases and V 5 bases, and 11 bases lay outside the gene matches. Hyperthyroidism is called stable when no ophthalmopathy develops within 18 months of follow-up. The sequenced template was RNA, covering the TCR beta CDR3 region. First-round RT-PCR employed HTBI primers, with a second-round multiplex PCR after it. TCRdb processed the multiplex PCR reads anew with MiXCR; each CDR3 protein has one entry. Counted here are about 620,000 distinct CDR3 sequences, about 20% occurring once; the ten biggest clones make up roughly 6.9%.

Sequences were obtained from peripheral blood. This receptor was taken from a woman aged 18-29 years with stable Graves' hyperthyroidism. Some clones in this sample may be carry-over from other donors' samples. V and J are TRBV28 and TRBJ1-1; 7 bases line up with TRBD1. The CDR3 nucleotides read TGTGCCAGCAGTCGTCGAGGGGGCCGGGAAGAAGCTTTCTTT. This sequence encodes CASSRRGGREEAFF.